Presented here are 16 T cell receptor beta chains from one specimen sequenced in a study of early T cells in non-severe SARS-CoV-2 infection. In TCRdb, the 5' RACE reads were re-called with MiXCR into one record per CDR3 protein. The sample lists roughly 90,000 distinct CDR3 sequences, roughly 13% occurring once. The sample comprised whole blood. Receptors originate from an adult who was a healthcare worker with PCR-confirmed SARS-CoV-2 infection or an uninfected control (not recorded which).

This clonotype appeared once. A junction boundary mismatches the germline segment, possibly from a read error. CDR3 sequence (DNA): TGTGCCAGCAGCTTTTTATCCGGCGGGCCAGATGCGCAGTATTTT. This sequence encodes CASSFLSGGPDAQYF. The V call is TRBV7-6, the J call TRBJ2-3, with D possibly TRBD2 on 5 matching bases. Germline-derived CDR1 and CDR2 are SGHVS and FNYEAQ. The CDR3 contains 15 residues.

The chain couples TRBV2 to TRBJ2-7; D ambiguous. With 7 bases removed from V and 4 bases from J, the gap between germline ends came to 14 bases. This CDR3 contains 13 residues. Germline V lookup: CDR1 SNHLY, CDR2 FYNNEI. The CDR3 loop is CASKSVPSYEQYF. The DNA of the CDR3 is TGTGCCAGCAAGTCGGTGCCGTCGTACGAGCAGTACTTC. Full variable domain (remainder filled in from reference TRBV2 and TRBJ2-7): EPEVTQTPSHQVTQMGQEVILRCVPISNHLYFYWYRQILGQKVEFLVSFYNNEISEKSEIFDDQFSVERPDGSNFTLKIRSTKLEDSAMYFCASKSVPSYEQYFGPGTRLTVT.

This clonotype was seen a handful of times. The genes are TRBV5-6 and TRBJ2-4; TRBD2 aligns across 11 bases. Trimming at V came to 4 bases and at J to 6 bases, leaving 3 bases not matched to a gene. This CDR3 contains 14 residues. CDR1 and CDR2 from the germline V gene are SGHDT and YYEEEE. CDR3 nucleotide sequence: TGTGCCAGCAGCACTACTAGCGGGAGAAACATTCAGTACTTC. It encodes CASSTTSGRNIQYF.

This clonotype came up a few times. The chain is built from TRBV27 and TRBJ2-5; D possibly corresponds to TRBD1 (5 bases). With 1 base removed from V and 1 base from J, the gap between germline ends came to 7 bases. Per germline, CDR1 MNHEY and CDR2 SMNVEV (reference sequence). The CDR3 loop spans 14 amino acids. CDR3 amino acids: CASSLLRGQETQYF. CDR3 DNA sequence: TGTGCCAGCAGTTTATTAAGGGGCCAAGAGACCCAGTACTTC.

The chain employs TRBV5-1 and TRBJ2-2; weak D call: TRBD1 (5 bases). The CDR3 is made up of 13 amino acids. Germline CDR1 SGHRS, CDR2 YFSETQ. V lost 3 bases, J lost 6 bases, and 9 bases lay in between. The CDR3 loop reads CASSYRFPGELFF. Written as DNA, the CDR3 is TGCGCCAGCAGCTACAGGTTCCCCGGGGAGCTGTTTTTT.

The chain recombines TRBV12-5 with TRBJ2-1, with 10 bases matching TRBD2. The CDR3 is made up of 15 amino acids. V lost 5 bases and J lost 7; bases outside the gene matches: 8. Germline V lookup: CDR1 LGHNT, CDR2 FRNRAP. The CDR3 reads CASGRVAGGPNEQFF. Here the CDR3 DNA reads TGTGCTAGTGGTCGAGTAGCGGGAGGCCCAAATGAGCAGTTCTTC.

Ten or more counts support this clonotype. The chain combines TRBV13 with TRBJ2-3; D remains ambiguous. V was pared by 3 bases and J by 0 bases, with 13 bases between. CDR3 length equals 16 residues. Germline assignment: CDR1 PRHDT and CDR2 FYEKMQ (reference sequence). The CDR3 nucleotides are TGTGCCAGCAGCTTGGGCACCCGATTAAGCACAGATACGCAGTATTTT. Translated, it gives CASSLGTRLSTDTQYF.

This chain uses TRBV14 with TRBJ2-3; D gene ambiguous. Trimming cost V 2 bases and J 2 bases, with 8 bases left between them. Germline V gene sequence: CDR1 SGHDN, CDR2 FVKESK. This CDR3 is built from 14 residues. For the CDR3, the DNA is TGTGCCAGCAGCCAAACCGAGTACACAGATACGCAGTATTTT. Encoded protein: CASSQTEYTDTQYF.

The table lists this clonotype with a few counts. The V gene is TRBV6-6, the J gene TRBJ1-3; D gene ambiguous. The CDR3 runs 19 residues. CDR1 and CDR2 from the germline V gene are MNHNY and SVGAGI (reference sequence). Deletions cut 6 bases from V and 0 bases from J, with 24 bases between. Here the CDR3 reads CASSSGPESHRSSGNTIYF. Here the CDR3 DNA reads TGTGCCAGCAGCTCCGGCCCAGAAAGCCATAGATCCTCTGGAAACACCATATATTTT.

Only one count was recorded for this clonotype. One junction end disagrees with the germline gene, perhaps due to a read error. The chain joins TRBV7-9 to TRBJ2-3, with 7 bases that match TRBD1. Germline V CDR1 and CDR2: SEHNR, FQNEAQ (reference sequence). This CDR3 has 14 amino acids. CDR3 sequence: CASSLTGPEDMQYF. The CDR3, as DNA: TGTGCCAGCAGCTTGACAGGGCCAGAAGATATGCAGTATTTT.

This clonotype appeared a few times. In DNA, the CDR3 is TGCAGCGTTGTATGGGGAAGCTCCTACGAGCAGTACTTC. This encodes CSVVWGSSYEQYF. The chain employs TRBV29-1 and TRBJ2-7, with D unclear. V was trimmed by 4 bases and J by 0 bases, leaving 10 bases between them. This CDR3 is 13 amino acids long. Germline V gene lookup returns CDR1 SQVTM and CDR2 ANQGSEA.

This clonotype was counted between two and nine times. The rearrangement uses TRBV29-1 and TRBJ2-3, with 9 bases fitting TRBD2. CDR1 and CDR2 (germline): SQVTM, ANQGSEA. CDR3 length: 16 residues. The V segment lost 6 bases and the J segment 1 base; nucleotides outside the gene matches: 11. The CDR3 region has the DNA TGCAGCGTGGGACTAGCCCACGAAGCCGGCACAGATACGCAGTATTTT. Its translation is CSVGLAHEAGTDTQYF.

This clonotype has a count of ten or more. The rearrangement uses TRBV3-1 and TRBJ2-1, with D perhaps assigned TRBD1 or TRBD2 (5 bases each). Germline CDR1 is LGHDT and CDR2 is YNNKEL (reference sequence). The CDR3 loop spans 14 amino acids. Trimming shortened V by 2 bases and J by 3 bases, and 8 bases separated the two germline ends. CDR3 residues: CASSQRGHYNEQFF. The CDR3 coding sequence is TGTGCCAGCAGCCAACGGGGCCACTACAATGAGCAGTTCTTC.

The J gene is TRBJ2-4, the V gene TRBV7-9; a possible D gene is TRBD2 (6 bases). The V gene's germline CDR1 is SEHNR and CDR2 FQNEAQ (reference sequence). V dropped 0 bases and J dropped 8 bases, with 14 bases sitting between them. This CDR3 region has 15 residues. This CDR3 is CASSLAPGSGDIQYF. CDR3 coding DNA: TGTGCCAGCAGCTTAGCCCCAGGTTCGGGGGACATTCAGTACTTC. The full variable domain, in which reference TRBV7-9 and TRBJ2-4 provide the parts outside the CDR3, is DTGVSQNPRHKITKRGQNVTFRCDPISEHNRLYWYRQTLGQGPEFLTYFQNEAQLEKSRLLSDRFSAERPKGSFSTLEIQRTEQGDSAMYLCASSLAPGSGDIQYFGAGTRLSVL.

This chain uses TRBV12-3 or TRBV12-4 with TRBJ2-5; TRBD2 is a possible D gene (6 bases). Trimming took off 5 bases at V and 3 bases at J, with 19 bases between the two ends. CDR3 length equals 16 residues. The CDR3 DNA reads as TGTGCCAGCAGTCACTTCGGGACTCGATGGGAAGAGACCCAGTACTTC. Translating it yields CASSHFGTRWEETQYF.

This clonotype was picked up many times. The gene calls are TRBV7-9 and TRBJ1-1, with a possible D match to TRBD1 (5 bases). The length of the CDR3 is 14 residues. Trimming removed 1 base at V and 5 bases at J, with 11 bases between. Germline loops: CDR1 SEHNR, CDR2 FQNEAQ (reference sequence). CDR3 nucleotides: TGTGCCAGCAGCTTAGGGGGCGCCCGGACTGAAGCTTTCTTT. Translating gives CASSLGGARTEAFF.